This TCR beta chain was sequenced in a study of cytomegalovirus exposure and HLA in healthy donors. Study-wide findings and caveats: When analyzed later, a missense DCLRE1C variant was found to be linked to TCR beta V- and J-gene trimming. TCR beta V segments were, for the most part, productive about 87% or about 30% of the time in an earlier analysis. What a later analysis showed was that several of the most significant clusters appeared linked to common viral pathogens.

The germline gives CDR1 SGHRS, CDR2 YFSETQ. Trimming took off 4 bases at V and 3 bases at J, with 17 bases between the two ends. This CDR3 comprises 16 residues. For this clone: The antigen is unknown.

This PCR relied on a set of 60 Vbeta primers and 13 Jbeta primers. Generated by immunoSEQ multiplex PCR, the TCRdb table keeps only in-frame clones and is missing some. Among 130,000 to 150,000 clones listed, 80% were seen once. The chain uses TRBV5-1 and TRBJ2-1, with a weak D call TRBD1 (6 bases). This receptor was identified in a male donor in good health and CMV-seropositive. Material for sequencing was PBMCs. The CDR3 coding sequence is TGCGCCAGCAGCCCCAGGGGCTTAATCGTCTACAATGAGCAGTTCTTC. It is translated as CASSPRGLIVYNEQFF.